The T cell receptor beta chain described here comes from a study of blood T cell repertoires in COVID-19. About the study: PBMCs, B-cell-depleted T cells, or T cells were the source of the cDNA or gDNA that made up the material.

Original analysis: Quantification of nucleated cells was approximated via reference gene primer amplification. TCRdb's table, derived via immunoSEQ multiplex PCR, lists solely in-frame clones and lacks some. V, J and clone size reflect that table, while D and trimming were determined from the DNA. The profile shows around 50,000 clones, roughly 88% of them singletons. V was shortened by 4 bases and J by 5 bases, with 11 bases between the two germline ends. The CDR3 is 13 residues long. Germline V gene data show CDR1 as GTSNPN and CDR2 as SVGIG (reference sequence). The TCR originated in a human donor in a cohort sampled during active COVID-19. The material sequenced was peripheral blood. The genes are TRBV30 and TRBJ1-4; D not certain. CDR3 nucleotides: TGTGCCTGGACACGAGGAGGGAATGAAAAACTGTTTTTT. The encoded protein is CAWTRGGNEKLFF.